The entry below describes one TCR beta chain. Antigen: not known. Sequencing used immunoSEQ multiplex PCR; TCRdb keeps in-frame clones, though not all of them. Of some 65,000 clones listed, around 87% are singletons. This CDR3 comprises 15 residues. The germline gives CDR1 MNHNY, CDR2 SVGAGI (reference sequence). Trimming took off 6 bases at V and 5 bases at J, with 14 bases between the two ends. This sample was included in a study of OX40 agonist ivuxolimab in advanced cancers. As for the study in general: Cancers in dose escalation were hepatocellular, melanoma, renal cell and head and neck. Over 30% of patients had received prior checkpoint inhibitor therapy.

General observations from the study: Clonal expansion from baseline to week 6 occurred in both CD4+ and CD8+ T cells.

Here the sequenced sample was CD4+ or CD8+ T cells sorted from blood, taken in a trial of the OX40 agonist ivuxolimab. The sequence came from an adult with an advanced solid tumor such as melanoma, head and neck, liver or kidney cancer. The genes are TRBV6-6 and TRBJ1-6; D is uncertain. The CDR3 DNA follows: TGTGCCAGCAGACCTCAGGCGCTAAATAATTCACCCCTCCACTTT. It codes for CASRPQALNNSPLHF.